What follows is one T cell receptor beta chain and its context. V gave up 6 bases and J gave up 6 bases; unmatched junction bases: 8. This CDR3 has 14 residues. The V gene's germline CDR1 is SQVTM and CDR2 ANQGSEA. The data derive from a study of blood T cells in healthy people across ages. The use of a sample-barcoded 5' primer and a J-beta primer mix characterized a second PCR of roughly 6 to 12 cycles. In TCRdb, the 5' RACE reads were re-called with MiXCR into one record per CDR3 protein. This sample has over 500,000 distinct CDR3 sequences, with about a quarter found just once. This sample was shared with a second study, whose subject was T cells of mothers and their children. From that report: Second-PCR amplification with M1S added sample barcodes and 2-4 random nucleotides.

J is TRBJ2-1 and V is TRBV29-1; 10 bases agree with TRBD1. The sequenced material came from blood. The TCR originated in a boy aged 2-15 years in good health. The CDR3 sequence is CSVDRRDRGNEQFF. Here the CDR3 DNA reads TGCAGCGTCGACCGCAGGGACAGGGGCAATGAGCAGTTCTTC.